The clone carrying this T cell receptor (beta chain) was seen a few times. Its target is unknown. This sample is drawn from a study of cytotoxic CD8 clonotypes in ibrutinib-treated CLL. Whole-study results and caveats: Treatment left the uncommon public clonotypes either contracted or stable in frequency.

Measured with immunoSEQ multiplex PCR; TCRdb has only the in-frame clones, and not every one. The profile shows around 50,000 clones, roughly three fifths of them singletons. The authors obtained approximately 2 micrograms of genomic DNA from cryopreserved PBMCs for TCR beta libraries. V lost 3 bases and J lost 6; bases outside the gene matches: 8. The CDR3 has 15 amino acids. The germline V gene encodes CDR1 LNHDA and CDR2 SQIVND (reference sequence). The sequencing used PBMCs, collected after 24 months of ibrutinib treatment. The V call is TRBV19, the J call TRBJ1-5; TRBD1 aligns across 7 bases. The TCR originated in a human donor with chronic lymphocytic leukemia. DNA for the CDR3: TGTGCCAGTAGTATTGGACAGGCCGGTAGTCAGCCCCAGCATTTT. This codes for CASSIGQAGSQPQHF.